These 8 T cell receptor beta chains were sequenced from one sample in a study of OX40 agonist ivuxolimab in advanced cancers. Clones were read by immunoSEQ multiplex PCR, and TCRdb kept only the in-frame ones, dropping some. The data contain some 43,000 clones, around 94% of them singletons. Sample: CD4+ or CD8+ T cells sorted from blood, taken in a trial of the OX40 agonist ivuxolimab. The receptors come from an adult with an advanced solid tumor such as melanoma, head and neck, liver or kidney cancer.

The chain uses TRBV21-1 and TRBJ2-2; the listed D gene, TRBD1, was not tested against the DNA. TRBV21-1 is deemed a pseudogene. The CDR3 consists of 15 residues. The DNA of the CDR3 is TGTGCCAGCAGCGCCCAAAGGACAGCTCACGGGGAGCTGTTTTTT. Residues: CASSAQRTAHGELFF.

The J gene is TRBJ2-1, the V gene TRBV6-1, with D maybe TRBD2 (6 bases). Deletions cut 7 bases from V and 2 bases from J, with 15 bases between. Germline V lookup: CDR1 MNHNS, CDR2 SASEGT. The CDR3 extends over 15 amino acids. DNA of the CDR3: TGTGCCAGCAATTTAGCGGACGAAGCCTACAATGAGCAGTTCTTC. Its protein product is CASNLADEAYNEQFF.

The gene calls are TRBV5-6 and TRBJ1-4; tentative D call: TRBD1 (6 bases). The CDR3 is 17 amino acids. The V and J ends lost 4 bases and 4 bases respectively, with 20 bases between them. Germline V gene lookup returns CDR1 SGHDT and CDR2 YYEEEE. CDR3 amino acids: CASSTTWTVRDNEKLFF. CDR3 DNA: TGTGCCAGCAGCACTACCTGGACAGTGAGGGATAATGAAAAACTGTTTTTT.

The V and J genes are TRBV6-5 and TRBJ2-2, with D tentatively TRBD1 (5 bases). The CDR3 totals 11 residues. V was pared by 11 bases and J by 7 bases, with 11 bases between. Germline V CDR1 and CDR2: MNHEY, SVGAGI. CDR3 residues: CALRVGGELFF. As DNA, the CDR3 is TGTGCCCTCAGGGTAGGCGGGGAGCTGTTTTTT.

This clone was observed a single time. This chain uses TRBV9 with TRBJ2-5; TRBD1 aligns across 9 bases. Germline V gives CDR1 SGDLS, CDR2 YYNGEE. The V and J ends lost 3 bases and 7 bases, in that order; junction bases with no gene match: 13. The CDR3 extends over 16 amino acids. CDR3 DNA: TGTGCCAGCAGCGGACAGGGACAGGGTGCCTTCGGGACCCAGTACTTC. Protein product: CASSGQGQGAFGTQYF.

This clone has a single count. The CDR3 nucleotides are TGTGCCAGCAGTTTAAGGTGGCGGGAGGCAGCCTACAATGAGCAGTTCTTC. Translating it yields CASSLRWREAAYNEQFF. This chain links TRBV28 with TRBJ2-1; 8 bases match TRBD2. This CDR3 has 17 residues. V lost 2 bases, J lost 2 bases, and 8 bases stayed unmatched. Germline CDR1 and CDR2: MDHEN and SYDVKM.

The chain has TRBV9 and TRBJ2-3; 11 bases are shared with TRBD2. Per the germline V gene, CDR1 is SGDLS and CDR2 is YYNGEE. The CDR3 sequence is 18 residues long. J was trimmed by 3 bases and V by 0 bases; bases with no gene match: 9. The CDR3 protein is CASSVGGTSGARTDTQYF. The CDR3 bases are TGTGCCAGCAGCGTAGGAGGGACTAGCGGAGCCCGGACAGATACGCAGTATTTT.

The chain is built from TRBV11-3 and TRBJ2-3; D tentatively fits TRBD1 or TRBD2 (5 bases each). Trimming stripped 4 bases from V and 4 bases from J, with 18 bases between. Germline V CDR1 and CDR2: SGHNT, YENEEA. This CDR3 has 16 residues. CDR3 DNA sequence: TGTGCCAGCAGCTCTTGGGACCGCGACGGCTCAGATACGCAGTATTTT. Protein product: CASSSWDRDGSDTQYF.